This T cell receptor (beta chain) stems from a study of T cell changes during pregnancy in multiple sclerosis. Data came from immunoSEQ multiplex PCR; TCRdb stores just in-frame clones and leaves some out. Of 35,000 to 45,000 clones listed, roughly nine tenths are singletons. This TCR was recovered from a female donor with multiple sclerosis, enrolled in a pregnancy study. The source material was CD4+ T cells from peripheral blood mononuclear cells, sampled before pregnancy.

For the CDR3, the DNA is TGCAGCGTTGAAGACGGGGACAGTTACGAGCAGTACTTC. Encoded protein: CSVEDGDSYEQYF. The chain employs TRBV29-1 and TRBJ2-7, with 7 bases fitting TRBD1. Germline CDR1 reads SQVTM; CDR2 reads ANQGSEA. V shed 0 bases, J shed 4 bases, and the junction held 3 bases outside the gene matches. This CDR3 has 13 residues.